The clone carrying this TCR beta chain has at least ten counts. Its target is not known. The data derive from a study of identical twins. Findings and limits, study-wide: Interpretation of the results relied on cross-sectional statistical analysis and not on following the same donors. Abundant beta clonotypes from cord blood had fewer insertions, unlike memory repertoires, which showed none.

This CDR3 region has 15 residues. Trimming cost V 4 bases and J 2 bases; bases outside gene matches: 3. Each cDNA held unique molecular identifiers, and template switching gave it a universal primer site. TCRdb independently ran MiXCR on the 5' RACE reads; one entry per CDR3 protein. The data contain roughly 710,000 distinct CDR3 sequences, 5.5% to 6.5% of them seen just once; the ten biggest clones take up 1.5% to 2%. The sequenced sample was naive T cells sorted from blood. The V call is TRBV12-3 or TRBV12-4, the J call TRBJ2-1, with TRBD1 identical over 9 bases. The TCR originated in a man younger than 35 in good health. DNA for the CDR3: TGTGCCAGCAGTTCGACAGGGGGTCCCTACAATGAGCAGTTCTTC. Protein sequence: CASSSTGGPYNEQFF.